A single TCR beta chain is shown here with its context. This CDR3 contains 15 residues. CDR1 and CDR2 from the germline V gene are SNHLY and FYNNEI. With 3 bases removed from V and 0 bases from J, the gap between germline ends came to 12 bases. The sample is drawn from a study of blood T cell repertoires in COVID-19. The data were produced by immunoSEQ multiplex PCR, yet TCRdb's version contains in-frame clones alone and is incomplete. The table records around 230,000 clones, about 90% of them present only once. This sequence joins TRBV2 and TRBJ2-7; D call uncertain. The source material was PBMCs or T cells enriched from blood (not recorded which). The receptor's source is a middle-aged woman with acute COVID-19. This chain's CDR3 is CASSDISVNSYEQYF. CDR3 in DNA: TGTGCCAGCAGTGATATCAGCGTAAACTCCTACGAGCAGTACTTC.